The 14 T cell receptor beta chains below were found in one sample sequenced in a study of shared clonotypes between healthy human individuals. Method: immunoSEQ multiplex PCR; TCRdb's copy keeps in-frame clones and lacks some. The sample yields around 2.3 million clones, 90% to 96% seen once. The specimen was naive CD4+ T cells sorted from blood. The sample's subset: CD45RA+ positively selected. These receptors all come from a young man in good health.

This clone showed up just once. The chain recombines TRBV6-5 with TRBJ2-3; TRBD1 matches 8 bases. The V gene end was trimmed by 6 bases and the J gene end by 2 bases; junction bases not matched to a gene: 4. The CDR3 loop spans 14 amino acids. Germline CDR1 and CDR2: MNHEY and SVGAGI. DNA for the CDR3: TGTGCCAGCAGGGCAGGGGGCATCACAGATACGCAGTATTTT. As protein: CASRAGGITDTQYF.

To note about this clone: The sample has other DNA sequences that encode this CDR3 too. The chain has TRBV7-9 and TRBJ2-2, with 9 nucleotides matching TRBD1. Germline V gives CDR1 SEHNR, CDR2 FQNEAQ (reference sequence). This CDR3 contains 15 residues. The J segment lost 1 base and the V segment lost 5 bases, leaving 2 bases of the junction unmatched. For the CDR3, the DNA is TGTGCCAGCAGCCCGGGACAGGGGAACACCGGGGAGCTGTTTTTT. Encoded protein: CASSPGQGNTGELFF.

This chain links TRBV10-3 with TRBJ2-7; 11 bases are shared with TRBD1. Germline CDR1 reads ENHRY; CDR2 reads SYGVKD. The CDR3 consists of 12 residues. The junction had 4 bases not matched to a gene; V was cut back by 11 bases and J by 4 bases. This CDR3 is CASGQGDYEQYF. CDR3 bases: TGTGCCTCGGGACAGGGGGATTACGAGCAGTACTTC.

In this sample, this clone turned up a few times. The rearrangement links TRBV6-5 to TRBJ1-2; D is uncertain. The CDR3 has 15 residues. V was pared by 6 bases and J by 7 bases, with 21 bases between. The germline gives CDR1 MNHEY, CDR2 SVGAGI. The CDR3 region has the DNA TGTGCCAGCAGGCGTGACTCGTCAGAAACTCGTGGCTACACCTTC. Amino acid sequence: CASRRDSSETRGYTF.

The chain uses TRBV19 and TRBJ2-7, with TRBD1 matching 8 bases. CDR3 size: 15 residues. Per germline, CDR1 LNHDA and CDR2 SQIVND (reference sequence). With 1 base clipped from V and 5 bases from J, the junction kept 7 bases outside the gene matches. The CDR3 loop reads CASSIGQGASHEQYF. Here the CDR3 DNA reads TGTGCCAGTAGTATAGGTCAGGGGGCGTCGCACGAGCAGTACTTC.

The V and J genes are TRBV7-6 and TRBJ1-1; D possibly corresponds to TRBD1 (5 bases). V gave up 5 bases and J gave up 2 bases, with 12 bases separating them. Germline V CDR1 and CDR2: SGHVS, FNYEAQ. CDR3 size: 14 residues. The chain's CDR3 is CASSPWDGNTEAFF. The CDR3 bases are TGTGCCAGCAGCCCTTGGGACGGTAACACTGAAGCTTTCTTT.

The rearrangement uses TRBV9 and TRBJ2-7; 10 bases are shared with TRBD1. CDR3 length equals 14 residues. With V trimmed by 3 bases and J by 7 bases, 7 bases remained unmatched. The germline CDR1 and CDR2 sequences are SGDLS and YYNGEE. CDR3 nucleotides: TGTGCCAGCAGCGCAGGACAGGGGGGCTTTGAGCAGTACTTC. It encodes CASSAGQGGFEQYF.

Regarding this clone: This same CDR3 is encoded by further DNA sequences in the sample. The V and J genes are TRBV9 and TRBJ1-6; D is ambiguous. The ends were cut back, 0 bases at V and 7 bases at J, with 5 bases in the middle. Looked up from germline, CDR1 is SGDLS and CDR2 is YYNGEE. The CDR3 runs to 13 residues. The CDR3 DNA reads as TGTGCCAGCAGCGTAGGCGAGAATTCACCCCTCCACTTT. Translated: CASSVGENSPLHF.

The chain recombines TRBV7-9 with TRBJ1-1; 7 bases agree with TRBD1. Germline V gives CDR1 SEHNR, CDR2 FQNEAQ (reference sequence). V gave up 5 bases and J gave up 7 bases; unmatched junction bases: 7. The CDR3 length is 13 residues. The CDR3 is CASSIPQGFEAFF. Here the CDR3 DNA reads TGTGCCAGCAGCATACCACAGGGGTTTGAAGCTTTCTTT. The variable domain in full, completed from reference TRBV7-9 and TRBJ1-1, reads DTGVSQNPRHKITKRGQNVTFRCDPISEHNRLYWYRQTLGQGPEFLTYFQNEAQLEKSRLLSDRFSAERPKGSFSTLEIQRTEQGDSAMYLCASSIPQGFEAFFGQGTRLTVV.

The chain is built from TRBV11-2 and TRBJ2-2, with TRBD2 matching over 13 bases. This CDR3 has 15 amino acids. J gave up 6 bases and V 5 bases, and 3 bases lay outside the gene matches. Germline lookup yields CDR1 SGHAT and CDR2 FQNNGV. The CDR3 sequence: CASSPTSGGAGELFF. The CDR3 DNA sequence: TGTGCCAGCAGCCCCACTAGCGGGGGGGCCGGGGAGCTGTTTTTT.

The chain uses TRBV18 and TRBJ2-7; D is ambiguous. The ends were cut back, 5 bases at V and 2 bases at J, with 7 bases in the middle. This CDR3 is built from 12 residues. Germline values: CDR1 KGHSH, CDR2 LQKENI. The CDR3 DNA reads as TGTGCCAGCTCAGAAGGGACCTACGAGCAGTACTTC. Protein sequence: CASSEGTYEQYF.

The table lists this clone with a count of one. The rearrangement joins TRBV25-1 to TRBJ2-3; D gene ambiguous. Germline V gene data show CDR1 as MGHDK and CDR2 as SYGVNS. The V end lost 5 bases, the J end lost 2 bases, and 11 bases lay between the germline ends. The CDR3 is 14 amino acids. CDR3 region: CASSSQVVTDTQYF. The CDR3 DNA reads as TGTGCCAGCAGTTCCCAGGTAGTCACAGATACGCAGTATTTT. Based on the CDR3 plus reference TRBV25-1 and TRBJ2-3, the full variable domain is EADIYQTPRYLVIGTGKKITLECSQTMGHDKMYWYQQDPGMELHLIHYSYGVNSTEKGDLSSESTVSRIRTEHFPLTLESARPSHTSQYLCASSSQVVTDTQYFGPGTRLTVL.

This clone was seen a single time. CDR3 sequence: CASSPRGAGGLYEQYF. The CDR3 region has the DNA TGTGCCAGCAGCCCGAGGGGAGCGGGAGGGTTGTACGAGCAGTACTTC. The chain joins TRBV7-2 to TRBJ2-7; TRBD2 aligns across 10 bases. The V segment lost 5 bases and the J segment 4 bases; nucleotides outside the gene matches: 11. The V gene's germline CDR1 is SGHTA and CDR2 FQGNSA. The CDR3 runs to 16 residues.

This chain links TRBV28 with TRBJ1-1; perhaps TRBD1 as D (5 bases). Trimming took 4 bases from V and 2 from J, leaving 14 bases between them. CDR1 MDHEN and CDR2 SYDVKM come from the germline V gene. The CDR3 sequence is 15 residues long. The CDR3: CASSSKTASNTEAFF. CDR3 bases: TGTGCCAGCAGTTCTAAGACAGCTTCTAACACTGAAGCTTTCTTT.